This T cell receptor (beta chain) was obtained from a study of blood T cell repertoires in COVID-19 (dated by TCRdb to 2020 to 2022). Regarding the complete study: The collaborator samples originated in the United States, Italy and Spain and spanned the acute and convalescent phases of COVID-19. Sample metadata almost always included a de-identified subject ID, COVID-19 status, age in years and sex. Where available, HLA class I and class II types were taken from metadata supplied by the sample provider and were not determined by assay-based typing. The dataset comprised deeply sampled blood TCRbeta repertoires from subjects exposed to, actively infected with, or recovered from COVID-19. The repertoires were released in a freely available public database meant as a resource for research on the immune response to SARS-CoV-2. The samples were drawn from two sources: the first 160 participants of the ongoing ImmuneRACE study, and approximately 1,300 subjects contributed by 6 global collaborators. The prospective study material was composed of cDNA or gDNA derived from T cells, B-cell-depleted T cells, or PBMCs. On the study overall, not on this receptor specifically: The quantity of clinical and demographic metadata differed by source and by participant and was supplied without curation.

The germline V gene (reference sequence) sets CDR1 to SGHNT and CDR2 to YYREEE. The CDR3 has 14 amino acids, counting the end cysteine and phenylalanine. Only CDR3 DNA remains: 42 bases, in frame from the first base. The V end loses 0 bases and the J end loses 7 bases, and a stretch of 14 bases separates them. Samples from volunteer blood donors who had recovered from COVID-19 were contributed by a second Seattle source. The collaborating institutions used their own protocols to collect whole blood in K2EDTA tubes. For TCRbeta analysis, collaborator samples were shipped as frozen whole blood, as isolated PBMCs, or as DNA extracted from either sample type. The immunoSEQ Assay, a bias-controlled multiplex PCR, was used to amplify TCRbeta CDR3 regions from genomic DNA. The original pipeline was this. Nucleated cell counts per sample were estimated from amplification of reference gene primers within the assay. To quantify the absolute abundance of each unique TCRbeta CDR3 rearrangement, sequence reads were collapsed and filtered. For each sample, productive Simpson clonality was calculated by taking the square root of Simpson's diversity index across productive rearrangements. TCRdb's version of the immuneACCESS table is confined to in-frame rearrangements and falls short of the full clone set. An unresolved V gene accounts for under half of the shortfall where checked; the remainder is of unknown origin. From that table come the V and J calls and clone size; the DNA was used to work out D and trimming. This sample is represented by 230,000 or so clones; around 80% of them were singletons. Jointly, the top ten make up about 1.4% of the sample.

As concerns this clone: No antigen is known for it. Per-base quality was not reported, and no clone a single base away is much larger than it.

The sequenced sample consisted of peripheral blood. Recombination connected TRBV5-4 to TRBJ2-7; the best D guess is TRBD1, with 6 bases matching. This clonotype was sampled from a woman between 40 and 50 years old who had recovered from COVID-19. The DNA reads TGTGCCAGCAGCTTGGGGGGGCCCTCCGGGGAGCAGTACTTC. This yields the protein CASSLGGPSGEQYF.